Presented here are 25 T cell receptor beta chains from one specimen sequenced in a study of CD8 T cells in ankylosing spondylitis. Whole-study findings and limits: Among TCR beta sequences, a motif of fewer than 10 highly homologous variants appeared characteristic of ankylosing spondylitis blood.

TCRdb recomputed calls from the 5' RACE reads with MiXCR, one row per CDR3 protein. The repertoire holds a few hundred thousand distinct CDR3 sequences, with approximately 20% as singletons. Their cognate antigens are unknown. Sequencing used blood, either unsorted or a sorted T cell fraction (not recorded which). Source of these receptors: a male donor with ankylosing spondylitis.

The chain has TRBV25-1 and TRBJ2-7; no reliable D call. Deletions cut 4 bases from V and 0 bases from J, with 13 bases between. There are 15 residues in the CDR3. The germline V gene encodes CDR1 MGHDK and CDR2 SYGVNS. CDR3 nucleotide sequence: TGTGCCAGCAGTGGGGCCAGAAGATTCTCCTACGAGCAGTACTTC. Protein sequence: CASSGARRFSYEQYF.

The chain links TRBV12-3 or TRBV12-4 to TRBJ1-6, with 10 bases aligning to TRBD1. The CDR3 length is 15 residues. The V and J ends lost 4 bases and 8 bases, in that order; junction bases with no gene match: 5. The CDR3 DNA reads TGTGCCAGCAGTTCAACCGGACAGGGGGATTCACCCCTCCACTTT. Protein: CASSSTGQGDSPLHF.

The chain recombines TRBV7-2 with TRBJ2-7; 7 bases align to TRBD1. V shed 5 bases, J shed 3 bases, and the junction held 10 bases outside the gene matches. Germline CDR1 SGHTA, CDR2 FQGNSA. This CDR3 spans 15 amino acids. The CDR3 nucleotides are TGTGCCAGCAGCGAACGGACAGGCAATGACTACGAGCAGTACTTC. Translating it yields CASSERTGNDYEQYF.

The chain joins TRBV6-1 to TRBJ1-1; D is perhaps TRBD1 (6 bases). Trimming stripped 6 bases from V and 5 bases from J, with 16 bases between. The CDR3 runs to 14 residues. Germline V gives CDR1 MNHNS, CDR2 SASEGT. As DNA, the CDR3 is TGTGCCAGCAGCCGACCACAGGGACAAACTGAAGCTTTCTTT. It yields the protein CASSRPQGQTEAFF.

In this sample, this clonotype turned up a few times. The V and J genes are TRBV4-1 and TRBJ2-2; a possible D gene is TRBD2 (5 bases). The V gene's germline CDR1 is MGHRA and CDR2 YSYEKL. CDR3 length equals 16 residues. V lost 4 bases and J 3 bases, leaving 15 bases between the germline ends. CDR3 nucleotides: TGCGCCAGCAGCCGGCGGGCTGCGGAGGACACCGGGGAGCTGTTTTTT. As protein: CASSRRAAEDTGELFF.

This clonotype has more than one count but fewer than ten. The chain links TRBV29-1 to TRBJ2-1; D is unclear. Trimming took off 0 bases at V and 14 bases at J, with 2 bases between the two ends. The CDR3 is made up of 8 amino acids. Germline V lookup: CDR1 SQVTM, CDR2 ANQGSEA. The CDR3 loop is CSVEEEFF. The CDR3 region has the DNA TGCAGCGTTGAAGAGGAGTTCTTC.

The V call is TRBV6-9, the J call TRBJ2-2, with D unclear. The CDR3 runs to 13 residues. Germline V gene lookup returns CDR1 MNHGY and CDR2 SVAAGI. Trimming shortened V by 2 bases and J by 6 bases, and 7 bases separated the two germline ends. CDR3 loop: CASSYTGAGELFF. Here the CDR3 DNA reads TGTGCCAGCAGTTATACTGGGGCCGGGGAGCTGTTTTTT.

This clonotype was detected a few times. The J gene is TRBJ1-1, the V gene TRBV29-1, with no clear D. The CDR3 length is 13 residues. V lost 5 bases and J 4 bases, leaving 14 bases between the germline ends. Germline V gives CDR1 SQVTM, CDR2 ANQGSEA. The CDR3 DNA follows: TGCAGCGTTCAGAAGGCTTGGGGCACTGAAGCTTTCTTT. Protein: CSVQKAWGTEAFF.

The chain couples TRBV5-1 to TRBJ2-2; 11 nucleotides line up with TRBD1. The V segment lost 4 bases and the J segment 2 bases; nucleotides outside the gene matches: 7. The germline gives CDR1 SGHRS, CDR2 YFSETQ. The CDR3 totals 17 residues. The CDR3 DNA reads as TGCGCCAGCAGCGGGCGGACAGGGGGCGAAAACACCGGGGAGCTGTTTTTT. Translated: CASSGRTGGENTGELFF.

The chain joins TRBV4-1 to TRBJ2-5; 8 bases are a match to TRBD2. Germline assignment: CDR1 MGHRA and CDR2 YSYEKL. J was trimmed by 2 bases and V by 2 bases; bases with no gene match: 13. The CDR3 is made up of 18 amino acids. CDR3 protein: CASSQPRDSGTRQETQYF. In DNA, the CDR3 is TGCGCCAGCAGCCAACCCCGAGATAGCGGGACAAGACAAGAGACCCAGTACTTC.

The rearrangement joins TRBV15 to TRBJ2-3, with D uncertain. Trimming left V 2 bases short and J 5 bases short, with 8 bases between. Germline loops: CDR1 LNHNV, CDR2 YYDKDF (reference sequence). The CDR3 covers 13 residues. Written as DNA, the CDR3 is TGTGCCACCAGCAGATTCGGTTTAGATACGCAGTATTTT. It yields the protein CATSRFGLDTQYF.

This clonotype was counted only a few times. The V gene is TRBV7-2, the J gene TRBJ2-1, with D perhaps given as TRBD1 or TRBD2 (5 bases each). The CDR3 covers 15 residues. Per germline, CDR1 SGHTA and CDR2 FQGNSA. The V end lost 2 bases, the J end lost 1 base, and 9 bases lay between the germline ends. The CDR3 DNA follows: TGTGCCAGCAGCTTATTTGGGGGATCCTACAATGAGCAGTTCTTC. It translates to CASSLFGGSYNEQFF. Full variable domain (outside the CDR3, taken from reference TRBV7-2 and TRBJ2-1): GAGVSQSPSNKVTEKGKDVELRCDPISGHTALYWYRQSLGQGLEFLIYFQGNSAPDKSGLPSDRFSAERTGGSVSTLTIQRTQQEDSAVYLCASSLFGGSYNEQFFGPGTRLTVL.

This clonotype was found a few times. The CDR3 reads CSVGVGYTQYF. CDR3 sequence (DNA): TGCAGCGTTGGGGTAGGCTATACGCAGTATTTT. V usage is TRBV29-1 and J usage is TRBJ2-3; D is unclear. V gave up 4 bases and J gave up 7 bases, with 9 bases separating them. Germline V gene data show CDR1 as SQVTM and CDR2 as ANQGSEA. The CDR3 runs 11 residues.

The genes are TRBV7-2 and TRBJ1-5; tentatively, D is TRBD1 (6 bases). This CDR3 is 15 amino acids long. With 2 bases removed from V and 8 bases from J, the gap between germline ends came to 16 bases. In germline, CDR1 is SGHTA, CDR2 FQGNSA. This chain's CDR3 is CASSLIPQGWKPQHF. The CDR3, as DNA: TGTGCCAGCAGCTTAATTCCGCAGGGGTGGAAGCCCCAGCATTTT.

The chain joins TRBV12-3 or TRBV12-4 to TRBJ1-5; D not resolved. CDR3 size: 13 residues. V lost 5 bases and J lost 3, with 8 bases in between. The CDR3 DNA is TGTGCCAGCAGTCAGCAAACCAATCAGCCCCAGCATTTT. Protein product: CASSQQTNQPQHF.

The gene calls are TRBV18 and TRBJ2-5; D call uncertain. V dropped 2 bases and J dropped 5 bases, with 6 bases sitting between them. This CDR3 spans 12 amino acids. CDR1 is KGHSH, CDR2 LQKENI, per germline. CDR3 protein: CASSPMEETQYF. The CDR3, as DNA: TGTGCCAGCTCACCAATGGAGGAGACCCAGTACTTC. Full variable domain (missing parts from reference TRBV18 and TRBJ2-5): NAGVMQNPRHLVRRRGQEARLRCSPMKGHSHVYWYRQLPEEGLKFMVYLQKENIIDESGMPKERFSAEFPKEGPSILRIQQVVRGDSAAYFCASSPMEETQYFGPGTRLLVL.

This clonotype was counted a few times. CDR3: CASSRDRDGYQPQHF. The CDR3 region has the DNA TGTGCCAGCTCCCGGGACAGGGACGGGTATCAGCCCCAGCATTTT. J is TRBJ1-5 and V is TRBV19; the match to TRBD1 covers 9 bases. CDR1 LNHDA and CDR2 SQIVND come from the germline V gene (reference sequence). The length of the CDR3 is 15 residues. The junction had 11 bases not matched to a gene; V was cut back by 9 bases and J by 5 bases. The full variable domain, with the rest looked up from reference TRBV19 and TRBJ1-5, is DGGITQSPKYLFRKEGQNVTLSCEQNLNHDAMYWYRQDPGQGLRLIYYSQIVNDFQKGDIAEGYSVSREKKESFPLTVTSAQKNPTAFYLCASSRDRDGYQPQHFGDGTRLSIL.

This clonotype occurred a few times. This rearrangement joins TRBV7-3 to TRBJ1-2; TRBD1 is a possible D gene (6 bases). The CDR3 consists of 14 residues. Germline V gene lookup returns CDR1 SGHTA and CDR2 FQGTGA. Trimming shortened V by 5 bases and J by 7 bases, and 17 bases separated the two germline ends. This CDR3 reads CASSPATGRGGYTF. CDR3 coding DNA: TGTGCCAGCAGCCCCGCAACAGGGAGGGGTGGCTACACCTTC.

The chain combines TRBV6-2 or TRBV6-3 with TRBJ2-1; TRBD2 might be the D (5 bases). The CDR3 has 14 residues. CDR1 and CDR2 (germline): MNHEY, SVGEGT. Trimming left V 10 bases short and J 0 bases short, with 13 bases between. The CDR3 DNA reads as TGTGCCACGGGCGGGCCGAGCTCCTACAATGAGCAGTTCTTC. Translated: CATGGPSSYNEQFF.

The chain carries TRBV6-5 and TRBJ1-2, with D possibly being TRBD1 (5 bases). The CDR3 runs to 14 residues. Per the germline V gene, CDR1 is MNHEY and CDR2 is SVGAGI. With 3 bases removed from V and 8 bases from J, the gap between germline ends came to 16 bases. As DNA, the CDR3 is TGTGCCAGCAGTTATGACTCCAGGGTGGACGGCTACACCTTC. It yields the protein CASSYDSRVDGYTF.

The chain combines TRBV7-8 with TRBJ2-7; possibly TRBD2 for D (6 bases). Between the trimmed V and J ends, which lost 5 bases and 3 bases, there was a span of 17 bases. This CDR3 comprises 15 residues. Germline-derived CDR1 and CDR2 are SGHVS and FQNEAQ. The CDR3 DNA sequence: TGTGCCAGCAGCCCCCGGAGGCCAGCGGGCTACGAGCAGTACTTC. Translation gives CASSPRRPAGYEQYF.

The genes are TRBV2 and TRBJ1-1; 9 bases align to TRBD1. The CDR3 has 16 amino acids. The germline gives CDR1 SNHLY, CDR2 FYNNEI. V was pared by 6 bases and J by 3 bases, with 11 bases of the junction left unmatched. The CDR3 DNA reads TGTGCCAGCAGGGGGGGTTTTTGGGACAGGGACACTGAAGCTTTCTTT. Encoded protein: CASRGGFWDRDTEAFF.

The V call is TRBV15, the J call TRBJ1-2, with D uncertain. Germline V CDR1 and CDR2: LNHNV, YYDKDF (reference sequence). Trimming removed 0 bases at V and 4 bases at J, with 12 bases between. The CDR3 spans 15 residues. Here the CDR3 reads CATSRDLRQGYGYTF. DNA for the CDR3: TGTGCCACCAGCAGAGATTTGCGCCAAGGCTATGGCTACACCTTC.

The table lists this clonotype with a few counts. This chain uses TRBV5-1 with TRBJ2-7; D is possibly TRBD1 or TRBD2 (5 bases each). The CDR3 is 14 residues long. Germline CDR1 is SGHRS and CDR2 is YFSETQ. Trimming removed 3 bases at V and 2 bases at J, with 12 bases between. The CDR3 nucleotides are TGCGCCAGCAGCTCCGTAAGGGGACCCTACGAGCAGTACTTC. This gives the protein CASSSVRGPYEQYF.

The chain joins TRBV15 to TRBJ2-7, with TRBD1 identical over 12 bases. Germline V lookup: CDR1 LNHNV, CDR2 YYDKDF (reference sequence). V was clipped by 1 base and J by 6 bases; unmatched bases: 7. There are 16 residues in the CDR3. In nucleotides, the CDR3 is TGTGCCACCAGCAGAGGGTCCGGGACAGGGGGCCTCGAGCAGTACTTC. Translation: CATSRGSGTGGLEQYF.